This TCR beta chain emerged from a study of regulatory T cells in long-lasting Graves disease. About the study: Prior antithyroid drug treatment in newly diagnosed Graves' patients lasted under 3 months. Broader study findings: For persistent Graves' patients, TCR diversity was lower than for newly diagnosed ones.

V shed 8 bases and J shed 5 bases, with 12 bases lying between them. The CDR3 has 12 residues. CDR1 and CDR2 (germline): MNHNS, SASEGT. Time point denoted: newly diagnosed GD, antithyroid drugs for less than 3 months. RNA from PBMCs was the source of the TCR library. The table lists this clonotype with many counts. The antigen remains unidentified. Relying on iRepertoire HTBI primers and Arm-PCR of CDR3 regions, the team built TCR beta libraries. TCRdb processed the multiplex PCR reads anew with MiXCR; each CDR3 protein has one entry. The sample records some 250,000 distinct CDR3 sequences, 15% to 20% being singletons. The same specimen was also included in a second study, on T cells in Graves' hyperthyroidism and ophthalmopathy.

The chain has TRBV6-1 and TRBJ1-2, with a weak D call TRBD1 (5 bases). The sequenced sample was peripheral blood mononuclear cells (PBMCs), obtained at new diagnosis, from a patient treated with antithyroid drugs. The sequence was collected from a woman aged 25 to 39 with Graves disease. The CDR3 reads CASYSSGYGYTF. The CDR3, as DNA: TGTGCCAGCTACTCGTCAGGGTATGGCTACACCTTC.